This T cell receptor beta chain was sequenced during a study of PD-1 blockade in classical Hodgkin lymphoma. This clone was observed a handful of times. Its antigen is as yet unknown. Trimming took 3 bases from V and 8 from J, leaving 18 bases between them. This CDR3 is 15 amino acids long. The germline CDR1 and CDR2 sequences are LNHDA and SQIVND (reference sequence). Study-wide findings and caveats: In newly diagnosed patients, baseline TCR diversity was reportedly below that of healthy donors. Significant TCR diversity gains by C4D1 occurred in CD4+ but not CD8+ cells. Baseline diversity resembling that of newly diagnosed patients was seen in complete responders.

Clones were sequenced by immunoSEQ multiplex PCR, and TCRdb holds only the in-frame ones, with some missing. The sample has 40,000 to 45,000 clones, roughly 78% seen once. Each patient experienced a relapse that followed autologous stem cell transplantation, and brentuximab vedotin exposure varied. The chain links TRBV19 to TRBJ2-3; D remains ambiguous. This clonotype originated in a human donor with classical Hodgkin lymphoma. This material consisted of peripheral blood mononuclear cells (PBMCs), taken before the second cycle of nivolumab. The CDR3 protein is CASSISRPTAGTQYF. The CDR3 DNA reads TGTGCCAGTAGTATCTCGCGGCCAACCGCAGGTACGCAGTATTTT.